This T cell receptor (beta chain) comes out of a study of immune evolution from preneoplasia to lung adenocarcinoma. Repertoires were generated with immunoSEQ multiplex PCR, while TCRdb's copy carries only in-frame clones and drops some. This sample yields more than 3,500 clones, of which approximately 76% are seen a single time; about 11% belongs to the top ten. Study-wide results and caveats: Clonality was highest in normal lung, lower in later-stage lesions apparently. Top clone frequencies peaked in normal lung, apparently declining through invasive adenocarcinoma.

Resections took place in Japan or China from the mid-2010s to the late 2010s. Premalignant or tumor cells were enriched by macro-dissection after pathologic assessment. About this clone itself: Its antigen is undetermined. A read error may produce the germline difference seen at one junction end. Other DNA sequences from this sample encode an identical CDR3 as well.

The sequenced sample consisted of FFPE minimally invasive lung adenocarcinoma tissue. This receptor was identified in a person aged 70 to 85 with lung adenocarcinoma.

The CDR3: CSAQIVHQETQYF. The DNA for the CDR3 is TGTAGCGCTCAAATCGTGCATCAAGAGACCCAGTACTTC. The rearrangement links TRBV29-1 to TRBJ2-5; D may be TRBD2 (5 bases). The CDR3 is 13 residues long. Looked up from germline, CDR1 is SQVTM and CDR2 is ANQGSEA.